The 7 T cell receptor beta chains below come from one sample, sequenced in a study of OX40 agonist ivuxolimab in advanced cancers. Method: immunoSEQ multiplex PCR; TCRdb's copy keeps in-frame clones and lacks some. The data hold 70,000 to 85,000 clones, with under 95% observed a single time. The source material was CD4+ or CD8+ T cells sorted from blood, sampled in a trial of the OX40 agonist ivuxolimab. Every receptor here comes from an adult with an advanced solid tumor such as melanoma, head and neck, liver or kidney cancer.

The CDR3 region is CASSPGSRSYGYTF. CDR3 DNA: TGTGCCAGCAGCCCAGGTTCGAGGAGCTATGGCTACACCTTC. This chain connects TRBV7-6 to TRBJ1-2; D is unresolved. Germline V gene lookup returns CDR1 SGHVS and CDR2 FNYEAQ. This CDR3 spans 14 amino acids. Trimming took off 5 bases at V and 4 bases at J, with 14 bases between the two ends.

CDR3 coding DNA: TGTGCCAGTAGTATCAGTTTTCTACACACAGATACGCAGTATTTT. It yields the protein CASSISFLHTDTQYF. The J gene is TRBJ2-3, the V gene TRBV19; D gene ambiguous. The CDR3 is 15 residues long. The germline gives CDR1 LNHDA, CDR2 SQIVND (reference sequence). Between the trimmed V and J ends, which lost 3 bases and 2 bases, there was a span of 12 bases.

This clone occurred once. V gene TRBV6-1 combines with J gene TRBJ1-1; 7 bases map to TRBD1. V shed 3 bases, J shed 9 bases, and the junction held 10 bases outside the gene matches. The CDR3 runs 14 residues. CDR1 MNHNS and CDR2 SASEGT come from the germline V gene. The DNA for the CDR3 is TGTGCCAGCAGTGACTTGACAGGGTCGAGTAAAGCTTTCTTT. Amino acids: CASSDLTGSSKAFF.

The chain joins TRBV9 to TRBJ2-7, with 10 bases fitting TRBD1. Germline V gene sequence: CDR1 SGDLS, CDR2 YYNGEE. CDR3 length: 18 residues. The J segment lost 4 bases and the V segment lost 0 bases, leaving 13 bases of the junction unmatched. The CDR3 region has the DNA TGTGCCAGCAGCGTAGATTGGGACGCCGGGACAGGGGATTACGAGCAGTACTTC. Protein product: CASSVDWDAGTGDYEQYF. Full variable domain (rest looked up from reference TRBV9 and TRBJ2-7): DSGVTQTPKHLITATGQRVTLRCSPRSGDLSVYWYQQSLDQGLQFLIQYYNGEERAKGNILERFSAQQFPDLHSELNLSSLELGDSALYFCASSVDWDAGTGDYEQYFGPGTRLTVT.

The chain joins TRBV9 to TRBJ2-3; TRBD1 agrees at 8 bases. The CDR3 spans 18 residues. CDR1 is SGDLS and CDR2 is YYNGEE in the germline V gene. V was pared by 0 bases and J by 2 bases, with 11 bases of the junction left unmatched. CDR3 amino acids: CASSVAGTGRPTTDTQYF. CDR3 nucleotide sequence: TGTGCCAGCAGCGTAGCTGGGACAGGTAGACCCACCACAGATACGCAGTATTTT.

The chain has TRBV7-2 and TRBJ2-1; D may be TRBD1 or TRBD2 (5 bases each). The V and J ends lost 3 bases and 1 base respectively, with 7 bases between them. The V gene's germline CDR1 is SGHTA and CDR2 FQGNSA. There are 14 residues in the CDR3. The CDR3 region has the DNA TGTGCCAGCAGCTTCTGGGGGTCCTACAATGAGCAGTTCTTC. Translation: CASSFWGSYNEQFF.

The J gene is TRBJ2-2, the V gene TRBV27; 12 bases agree with TRBD2. Germline CDR1 is MNHEY and CDR2 is SMNVEV (reference sequence). The CDR3 extends over 18 amino acids. Trimming at V came to 0 bases and at J to 2 bases, leaving 4 bases not matched to a gene. This CDR3 is CASSLSPSGGANTGELFF. For the CDR3, the DNA is TGTGCCAGCAGTTTATCGCCTAGCGGGGGGGCAAACACCGGGGAGCTGTTTTTT.